These 17 T cell receptor beta chains originate from one sample sequenced in a study of cytomegalovirus exposure and HLA in healthy donors. The primer mix had 60 Vbeta and 13 Jbeta primers. Produced via immunoSEQ multiplex PCR; TCRdb's table is partial and in-frame only. The data show about 130,000 clones, 83% seen once. Input material: PBMCs. The receptors come from a man in his late teens or twenties in good health and CMV-seropositive.

This clone occurred once. This chain uses TRBV7-9 with TRBJ2-7; 8 bases align to TRBD1. CDR3 length: 14 amino acids. Trimming at V came to 4 bases and at J to 7 bases, leaving 9 bases not matched to a gene. In germline, CDR1 is SEHNR, CDR2 FQNEAQ (reference sequence). The CDR3, as DNA: TGTGCCAGCAGCTCACAGGGGGAGGTGAGTGAGCAGTACTTC. It is translated as CASSSQGEVSEQYF.

The rearrangement links TRBV5-8 to TRBJ2-1; maybe TRBD1 (5 bases). The CDR3 length is 14 residues. Looked up from germline, CDR1 is SGHTS and CDR2 is YDEGEE. V was shortened by 0 bases and J by 9 bases, with 13 bases between the two germline ends. The CDR3 DNA follows: TGTGCCAGCAGCTTGGAAAGGGGAAGGGTTGAGCAGTTCTTC. Translation gives CASSLERGRVEQFF.

This clone showed up just a few times. The rearrangement links TRBV13 to TRBJ1-5, with D tentatively TRBD1 (6 bases). V gave up 4 bases and J gave up 4 bases, with 11 bases separating them. Germline V gene sequence: CDR1 PRHDT, CDR2 FYEKMQ (reference sequence). This CDR3 spans 14 amino acids. The CDR3 loop is CASSSGQINQPQHF. Here the CDR3 DNA reads TGTGCCAGCAGCTCCGGACAGATTAATCAGCCCCAGCATTTT.

The chain carries TRBV5-1 and TRBJ1-6, with 8 bases that match TRBD1. The V gene's germline CDR1 is SGHRS and CDR2 YFSETQ. V trimming: 1 base; J trimming: 2 bases; junction bases outside the gene matches: 8. This CDR3 has 18 amino acids. The CDR3 DNA reads as TGCGCCAGCAGCTTGACTTTGACAGGGGAAACCTATAATTCACCCCTCCACTTT. This gives the protein CASSLTLTGETYNSPLHF.

This chain joins TRBV19 and TRBJ1-1, with TRBD1 matching over 8 bases. There are 13 residues in the CDR3. Germline V gives CDR1 LNHDA, CDR2 SQIVND (reference sequence). Unmatched junction bases numbered 3, after V lost 9 bases and J lost 0 bases. This CDR3 reads CASGQGMNTEAFF. The CDR3 nucleotides are TGTGCCAGCGGACAGGGAATGAACACTGAAGCTTTCTTT.

The rearrangement links TRBV19 to TRBJ1-1; 8 bases map to TRBD1. Germline CDR1 LNHDA, CDR2 SQIVND (reference sequence). With V trimmed by 1 base and J by 7 bases, 5 bases remained unmatched. CDR3 length: 14 amino acids. CDR3 sequence reads: CASSIGQGAGEAFF. The CDR3 DNA is TGTGCCAGTAGTATAGGGCAGGGGGCGGGTGAAGCTTTCTTT.

This chain links TRBV6-5 with TRBJ1-1, with D hard to call. Germline V CDR1 and CDR2: MNHEY, SVGAGI. V lost 0 bases to trimming and J lost 1 base, with 12 bases between them. CDR3 length: 16 amino acids. Here the CDR3 DNA reads TGTGCCAGCAGTTACTCGAATCGCGCCACGAACACTGAAGCTTTCTTT. Translated, it gives CASSYSNRATNTEAFF.

This clone was counted between two and nine times. The V call is TRBV5-6, the J call TRBJ2-7, with 8 nucleotides matching TRBD1. Per the germline V gene, CDR1 is SGHDT and CDR2 is YYEEEE. V gave up 5 bases and J gave up 2 bases; unmatched junction bases: 9. The CDR3 is 15 amino acids. CDR3 bases: TGTGCCAGCAGGCTGACGGGACAGGTACCCTACGAGCAGTACTTC. Its translation is CASRLTGQVPYEQYF.

CDR3 sequence (DNA): TGTGCCAGCAGCTCCCTCTCCACTGAAGCTTTCTTT. Translation: CASSSLSTEAFF. The chain employs TRBV7-8 and TRBJ1-1; D is undetermined. The germline V and J ends were trimmed by 4 bases and 4 bases, with 7 bases remaining between them. Germline CDR1 SGHVS, CDR2 FQNEAQ. This CDR3 spans 12 amino acids.

The gene calls are TRBV6-5 and TRBJ1-1, with a possible D match to TRBD1 (6 bases). With 6 bases removed from V and 5 bases from J, the gap between germline ends came to 10 bases. Germline V gives CDR1 MNHEY, CDR2 SVGAGI. The CDR3 totals 12 residues. CDR3: CASRPTGTEAFF. The CDR3 DNA reads as TGTGCCAGCAGACCTACAGGGACTGAAGCTTTCTTT.

This chain uses TRBV12-5 with TRBJ1-2; TRBD1 aligns across 8 bases. CDR3 length: 14 amino acids. Per the germline V gene, CDR1 is LGHNT and CDR2 is FRNRAP. V lost 5 bases to trimming and J lost 7 bases; unmatched junction nucleotides: 9. The CDR3 sequence is CASGPTDRAGGYTF. The CDR3 bases are TGTGCTAGTGGTCCCACGGACAGGGCGGGTGGCTACACCTTC.

The V call is TRBV6-5, the J call TRBJ1-4; the D gene is possibly TRBD1 (5 bases). Looked up from germline, CDR1 is MNHEY and CDR2 is SVGAGI. Trimming removed 2 bases from V and 0 bases from J, with 10 bases in between. CDR3 length equals 16 residues. The CDR3 region is CASSYSDSATNEKLFF. Here the CDR3 DNA reads TGTGCCAGCAGTTACAGCGACAGTGCAACTAATGAAAAACTGTTTTTT.

The rearrangement joins TRBV10-3 to TRBJ1-6; no clear D gene. The CDR3 totals 13 residues. V was shortened by 8 bases and J by 3 bases, with 8 bases between the two germline ends. Germline V gene lookup returns CDR1 ENHRY and CDR2 SYGVKD. Written as DNA, the CDR3 is TGTGCCATCGGAGAGGACTATAATTCACCCCTCCACTTT. As protein: CAIGEDYNSPLHF.

The CDR3 region has the DNA TGCGCCAGCAGCCAGGGGACAGGGGGGTTCAGCTCTGGAAACACCATATATTTT. Residues: CASSQGTGGFSSGNTIYF. This rearrangement joins TRBV5-1 to TRBJ1-3; 11 bases match TRBD1. The CDR3 is 18 residues long. With 4 bases clipped from V and 0 bases from J, the junction kept 9 bases outside the gene matches. Germline CDR1 reads SGHRS; CDR2 reads YFSETQ. Full variable domain (outside the CDR3, taken from reference TRBV5-1 and TRBJ1-3): KAGVTQTPRYLIKTRGQQVTLSCSPISGHRSVSWYQQTPGQGLQFLFEYFSETQRNKGNFPGRFSGRQFSNSRSEMNVSTLELGDSALYLCASSQGTGGFSSGNTIYFGEGSWLTVV.

This chain links TRBV5-1 with TRBJ2-3; D gene unclear. This CDR3 spans 20 amino acids. V was clipped by 1 base and J by 2 bases, with 26 bases between them. Germline CDR1 SGHRS, CDR2 YFSETQ. Here the CDR3 DNA reads TGCGCCAGCAGCTTGATCGAAATTCGGTCAGCGTATCCATCCACAGATACGCAGTATTTT. Translating it yields CASSLIEIRSAYPSTDTQYF.

This clone was counted a few times. This chain connects TRBV27 to TRBJ2-2; D might be TRBD1 (6 bases). Trimming took 6 bases from V and 7 from J, leaving 21 bases between them. CDR3 length equals 16 residues. Germline loops: CDR1 MNHEY, CDR2 SMNVEV (reference sequence). CDR3 amino acids: CASSPQMGAHIGELFF. The CDR3 nucleotides read TGTGCCAGCAGCCCTCAAATGGGGGCGCACATCGGGGAGCTGTTTTTT.

This chain joins TRBV9 and TRBJ2-2; the D is unclear. Germline lookup yields CDR1 SGDLS and CDR2 YYNGEE. V dropped 0 bases and J dropped 6 bases, with 6 bases sitting between them. The CDR3 spans 13 residues. Here the CDR3 reads CASSVEASGELFF. The CDR3 DNA reads as TGTGCCAGCAGCGTAGAAGCCTCCGGGGAGCTGTTTTTT.